This entry features one TCR beta chain sequence. The target antigen is unknown. Here immunoSEQ multiplex PCR was the method, and the copy in TCRdb shows in-frame clones only, minus some. The sample records just over 350,000 clones, about 91% being singletons. This sample was taken from a study of Ad26.COV2.S vaccination and SARS-CoV-2 variants. Study results and caveats: Once vaccination had occurred, spike-specific CD8+ and CD4+ T cell responses reportedly showed substantial breadth. While placebo recipients had lower spike-specific TCR breadth, vaccine recipients had more. The analyses of TCR breadth and depth may have understated the size of total T cell responses.

Germline V lookup: CDR1 MNHEY, CDR2 SVGAGI. The CDR3 is 15 residues long. Trimming took 5 bases from V and 0 from J, leaving 11 bases between them. The V gene is TRBV6-5, the J gene TRBJ1-3; D uncertain. The sequenced sample was peripheral blood, obtained after recovery from COVID-19. The sequence came from a human donor who had recovered from COVID-19. CDR3 DNA: TGTGCCAGCAGTCCTTACGAGGACTCTGGAAACACCATATATTTT. This encodes CASSPYEDSGNTIYF.